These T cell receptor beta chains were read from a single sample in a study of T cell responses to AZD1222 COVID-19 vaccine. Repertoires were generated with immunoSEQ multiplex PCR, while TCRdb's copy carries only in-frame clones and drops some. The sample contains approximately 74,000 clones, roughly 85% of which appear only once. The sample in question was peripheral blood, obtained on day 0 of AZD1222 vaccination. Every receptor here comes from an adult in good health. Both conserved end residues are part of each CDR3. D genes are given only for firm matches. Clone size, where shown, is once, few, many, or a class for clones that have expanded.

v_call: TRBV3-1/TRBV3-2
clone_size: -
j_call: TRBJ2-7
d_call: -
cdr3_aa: CASSQAPGETYEQYF
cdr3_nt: TGTGCCAGCAGCCAAGCGCCGGGAGAAACCTACGAGCAGTACTTC

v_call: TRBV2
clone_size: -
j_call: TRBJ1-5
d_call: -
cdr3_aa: CASRRTDNQPQHF
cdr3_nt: TGTGCCAGCAGAAGGACGGACAATCAGCCCCAGCATTTT

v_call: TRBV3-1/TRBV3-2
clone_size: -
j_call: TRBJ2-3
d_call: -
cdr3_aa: CASSQDGHTDTQYF
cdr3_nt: TGTGCCAGCAGCCAAGACGGACACACAGATACGCAGTATTTT

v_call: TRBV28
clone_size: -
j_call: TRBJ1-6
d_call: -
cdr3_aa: CASSGPLYNSPLHF
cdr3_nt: TGTGCCAGCAGCGGACCGTTATATAATTCACCCCTCCACTTT

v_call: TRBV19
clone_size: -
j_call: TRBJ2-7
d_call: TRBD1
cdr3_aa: CASTDKPGQGEQYF
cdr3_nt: TGTGCCTCGACGGACAAACCGGGACAGGGTGAGCAGTACTTC

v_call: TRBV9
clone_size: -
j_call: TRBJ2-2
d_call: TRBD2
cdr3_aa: CASSPRLAGGNTGELFF
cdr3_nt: TGTGCCAGCAGCCCCCGGCTAGCGGGGGGGAACACCGGGGAGCTGTTTTTT

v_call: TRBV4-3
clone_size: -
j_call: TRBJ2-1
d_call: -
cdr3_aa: CASSPPHAESSYNEQFF
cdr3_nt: TGCGCCAGCAGCCCTCCACACGCCGAAAGCTCCTACAATGAGCAGTTCTTC

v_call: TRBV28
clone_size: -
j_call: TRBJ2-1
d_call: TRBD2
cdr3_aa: CASITGGAKSVLEGEQFF
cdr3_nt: TGTGCCAGCATTACCGGGGGGGCCAAGTCGGTCCTCGAGGGTGAGCAGTTCTTC

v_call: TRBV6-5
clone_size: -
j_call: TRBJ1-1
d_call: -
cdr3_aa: CASSRRRSNTEAFF
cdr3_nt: TGTGCCAGCAGCAGGCGTCGGTCGAACACTGAAGCTTTCTTT

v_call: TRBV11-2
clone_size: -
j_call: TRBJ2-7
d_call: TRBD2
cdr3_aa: CASSLETSGSSYEQYF
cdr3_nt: TGTGCCAGCAGCTTAGAGACTAGCGGGAGTTCATACGAGCAGTACTTC

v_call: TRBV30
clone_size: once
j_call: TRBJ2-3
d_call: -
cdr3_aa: CAWMRASRTDTQYF
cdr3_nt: TGTGCCTGGATGAGGGCCTCCCGCACAGATACGCAGTATTTT

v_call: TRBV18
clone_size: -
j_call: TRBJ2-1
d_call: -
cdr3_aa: CASSPRVDEQFF
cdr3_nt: TGTGCCAGCTCACCAAGGGTCGATGAGCAGTTCTTC

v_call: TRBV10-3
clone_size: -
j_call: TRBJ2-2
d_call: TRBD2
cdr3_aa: CAIRSGGAIGELFF
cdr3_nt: TGTGCCATCAGGAGCGGGGGGGCCATCGGGGAGCTGTTTTTT

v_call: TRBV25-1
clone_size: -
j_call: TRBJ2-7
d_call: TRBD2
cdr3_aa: CASSSPGLVYEQYF
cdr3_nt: TGTGCCAGCAGTTCCCCGGGACTAGTCTACGAGCAGTACTTC

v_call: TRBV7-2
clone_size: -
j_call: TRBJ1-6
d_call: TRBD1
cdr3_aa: CASSLAGTGGNSPLHF
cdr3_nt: TGTGCCAGCAGCTTAGCCGGGACAGGGGGTAATTCACCCCTCCACTTT

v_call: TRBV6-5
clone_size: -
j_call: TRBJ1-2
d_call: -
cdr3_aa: CASRGSWYGYTF
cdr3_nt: TGTGCCAGCAGGGGCTCGTGGTATGGCTACACCTTC

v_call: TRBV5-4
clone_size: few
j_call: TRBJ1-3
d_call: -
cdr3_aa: CASSSTGFSGNTIYF
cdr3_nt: TGTGCCAGCAGCTCGACAGGTTTCTCTGGAAACACCATATATTTT

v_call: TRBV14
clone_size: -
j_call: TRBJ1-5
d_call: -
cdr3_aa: CASRLNRDSNQPQHF
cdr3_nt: TGTGCCAGCAGGCTAAACAGGGATAGCAATCAGCCCCAGCATTTT

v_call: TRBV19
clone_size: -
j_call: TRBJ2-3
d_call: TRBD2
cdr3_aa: CASMREGLWEDTQYF
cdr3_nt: TGTGCCAGTATGAGGGAGGGCCTCTGGGAAGATACGCAGTATTTT

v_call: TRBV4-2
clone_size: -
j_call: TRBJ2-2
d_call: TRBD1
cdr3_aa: CASSPTGGGTGELFF
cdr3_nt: TGTGCCAGCAGCCCAACAGGGGGCGGCACCGGGGAGCTGTTTTTT

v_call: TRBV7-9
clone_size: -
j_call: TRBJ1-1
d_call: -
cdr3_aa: CASSPKEGQGRTEAFF
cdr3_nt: TGTGCCAGCAGCCCGAAAGAGGGGCAGGGTCGCACTGAAGCTTTCTTT

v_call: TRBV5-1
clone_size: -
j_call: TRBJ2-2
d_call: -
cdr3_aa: CASSSRGYGGELFF
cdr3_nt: TGCGCCAGCAGTTCCCGGGGGTACGGCGGGGAGCTGTTTTTT

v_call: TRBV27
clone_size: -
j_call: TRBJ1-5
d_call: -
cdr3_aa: CASSRAGVRNQPQHF
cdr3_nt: TGTGCCAGCAGTCGTGCAGGGGTGCGCAATCAGCCCCAGCATTTT

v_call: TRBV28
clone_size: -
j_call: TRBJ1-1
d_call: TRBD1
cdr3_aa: CASRGQRGGEAFF
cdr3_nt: TGTGCCAGCAGGGGACAGAGGGGAGGTGAAGCTTTCTTT

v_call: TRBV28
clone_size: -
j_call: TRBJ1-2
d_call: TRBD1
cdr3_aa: CASSTTGTSANGYTF
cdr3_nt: TGTGCCAGCAGCACGACAGGGACCTCGGCAAATGGCTACACCTTC

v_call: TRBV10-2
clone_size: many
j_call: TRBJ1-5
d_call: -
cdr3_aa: CASSESGQGEQPQHF
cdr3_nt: TGCGCCAGCAGTGAGTCGGGGCAGGGTGAACAGCCCCAGCATTTT

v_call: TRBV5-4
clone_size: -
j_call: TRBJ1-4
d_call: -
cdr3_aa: CASSLGQGYEKLFF
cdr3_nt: TGTGCCAGCAGCTTGGGGCAGGGTTACGAAAAACTGTTTTTT